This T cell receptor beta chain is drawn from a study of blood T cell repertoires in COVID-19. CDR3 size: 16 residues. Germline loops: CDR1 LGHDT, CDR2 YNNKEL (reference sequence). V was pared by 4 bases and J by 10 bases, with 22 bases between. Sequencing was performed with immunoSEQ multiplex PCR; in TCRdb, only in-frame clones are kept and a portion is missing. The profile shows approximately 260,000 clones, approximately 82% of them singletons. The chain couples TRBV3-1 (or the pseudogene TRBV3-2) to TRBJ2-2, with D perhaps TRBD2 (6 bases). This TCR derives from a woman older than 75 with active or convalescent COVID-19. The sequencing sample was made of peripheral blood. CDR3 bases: TGTGCCAGCAGCCCGTTGACTAGTTTGTTCGGTGAGGAGCTGTTTTTT. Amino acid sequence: CASSPLTSLFGEELFF.